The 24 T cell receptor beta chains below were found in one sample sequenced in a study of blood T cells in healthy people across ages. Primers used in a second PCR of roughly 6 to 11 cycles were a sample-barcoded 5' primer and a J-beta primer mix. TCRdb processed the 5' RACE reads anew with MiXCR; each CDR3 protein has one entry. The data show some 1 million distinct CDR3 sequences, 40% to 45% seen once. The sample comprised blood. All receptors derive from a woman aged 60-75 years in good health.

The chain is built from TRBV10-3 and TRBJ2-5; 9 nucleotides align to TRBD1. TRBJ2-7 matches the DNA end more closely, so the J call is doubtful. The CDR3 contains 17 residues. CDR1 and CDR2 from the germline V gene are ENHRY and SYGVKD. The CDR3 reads CAISERTGDGLSGEQYF. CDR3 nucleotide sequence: TGTGCCATCAGTGAGAGGACAGGGGACGGGCTTTCGGGCGAGCAGTACTTC.

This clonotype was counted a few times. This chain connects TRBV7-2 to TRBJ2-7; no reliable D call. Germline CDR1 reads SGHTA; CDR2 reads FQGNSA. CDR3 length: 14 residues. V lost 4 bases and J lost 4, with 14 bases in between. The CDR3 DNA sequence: TGTGCCAGCAGCTCAGGTATAGGGATGTACGAGCAGTACTTC. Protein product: CASSSGIGMYEQYF.

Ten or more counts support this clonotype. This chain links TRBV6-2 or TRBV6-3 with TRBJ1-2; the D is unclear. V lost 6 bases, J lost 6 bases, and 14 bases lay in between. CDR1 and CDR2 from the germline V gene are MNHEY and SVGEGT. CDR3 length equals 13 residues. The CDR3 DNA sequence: TGTGCCAGCAGCCCCCAAAGGCATCATGGCTACACCTTC. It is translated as CASSPQRHHGYTF.

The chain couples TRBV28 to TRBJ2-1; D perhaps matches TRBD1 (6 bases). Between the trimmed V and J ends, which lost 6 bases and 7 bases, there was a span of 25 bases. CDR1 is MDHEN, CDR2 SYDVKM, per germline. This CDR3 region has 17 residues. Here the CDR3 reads CASRGRFQGSSRNEQFF. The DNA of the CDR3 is TGTGCCAGCAGGGGTAGGTTCCAGGGGTCCTCTCGGAATGAGCAGTTCTTC. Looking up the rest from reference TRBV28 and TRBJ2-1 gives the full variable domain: DVKVTQSSRYLVKRTGEKVFLECVQDMDHENMFWYRQDPGLGLRLIYFSYDVKMKEKGDIPEGYSVSREKKERFSLILESASTNQTSMYLCASRGRFQGSSRNEQFFGPGTRLTVL.

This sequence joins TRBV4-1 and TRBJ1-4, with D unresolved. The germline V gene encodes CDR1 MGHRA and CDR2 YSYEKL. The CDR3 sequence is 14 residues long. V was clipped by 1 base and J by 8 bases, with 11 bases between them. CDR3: CASSQGAVGEKLFF. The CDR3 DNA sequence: TGCGCCAGCAGCCAAGGTGCGGTTGGGGAAAAACTGTTTTTT.

CDR3 DNA: TGCAGCGTTGAAGGAGGTAGCGGGAGGGTGAGCGGGGAGCTGTTTTTT. Protein: CSVEGGSGRVSGELFF. The chain has TRBV29-1 and TRBJ2-2; 11 bases agree with TRBD2. Trimming cost V 1 base and J 7 bases; bases outside gene matches: 8. Germline V gene data show CDR1 as SQVTM and CDR2 as ANQGSEA. The CDR3 totals 16 residues.

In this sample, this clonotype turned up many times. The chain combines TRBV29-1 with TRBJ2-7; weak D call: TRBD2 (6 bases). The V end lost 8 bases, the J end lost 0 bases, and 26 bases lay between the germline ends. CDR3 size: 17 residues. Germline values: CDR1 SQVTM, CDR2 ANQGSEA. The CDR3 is CSSAVGIPGLSSYEQYF. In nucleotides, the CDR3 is TGCAGCTCTGCTGTGGGGATTCCGGGACTGAGCTCCTACGAGCAGTACTTC.

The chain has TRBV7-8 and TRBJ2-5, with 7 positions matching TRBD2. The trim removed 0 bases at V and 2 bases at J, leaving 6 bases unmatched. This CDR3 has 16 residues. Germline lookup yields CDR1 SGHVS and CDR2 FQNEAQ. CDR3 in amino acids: CASSLAASGTQETQYF. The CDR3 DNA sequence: TGTGCCAGCAGCTTAGCGGCTAGCGGAACTCAAGAGACCCAGTACTTC.

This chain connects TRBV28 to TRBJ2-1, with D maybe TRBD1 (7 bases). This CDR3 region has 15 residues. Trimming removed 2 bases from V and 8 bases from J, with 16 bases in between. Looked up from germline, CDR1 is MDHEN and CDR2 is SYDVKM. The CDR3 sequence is CASSLGQGGRDEQFF. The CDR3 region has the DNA TGTGCCAGCAGTTTAGGGCAGGGGGGACGAGATGAGCAGTTCTTC.

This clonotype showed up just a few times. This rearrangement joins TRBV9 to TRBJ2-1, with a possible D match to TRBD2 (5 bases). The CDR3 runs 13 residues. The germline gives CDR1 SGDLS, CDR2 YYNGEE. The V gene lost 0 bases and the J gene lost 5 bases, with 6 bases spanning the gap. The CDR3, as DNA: TGTGCCAGCAGCGTAGCCGGGGACAATGAGCAGTTCTTC. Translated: CASSVAGDNEQFF. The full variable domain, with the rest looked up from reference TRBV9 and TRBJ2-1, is DSGVTQTPKHLITATGQRVTLRCSPRSGDLSVYWYQQSLDQGLQFLIQYYNGEERAKGNILERFSAQQFPDLHSELNLSSLELGDSALYFCASSVAGDNEQFFGPGTRLTVL.

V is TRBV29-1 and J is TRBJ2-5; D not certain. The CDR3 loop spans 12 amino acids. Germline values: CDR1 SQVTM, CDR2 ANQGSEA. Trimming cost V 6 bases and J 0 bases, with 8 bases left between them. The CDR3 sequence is CSVAENQETQYF. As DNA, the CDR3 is TGCAGCGTGGCGGAGAACCAAGAGACCCAGTACTTC.

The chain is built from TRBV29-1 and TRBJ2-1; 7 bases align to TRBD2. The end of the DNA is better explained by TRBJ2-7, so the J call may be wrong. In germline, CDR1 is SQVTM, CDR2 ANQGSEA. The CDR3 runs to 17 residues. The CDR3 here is CSVEGFSGGSSYNGQYF. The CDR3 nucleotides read TGCAGCGTTGAAGGATTCAGTGGCGGGAGCTCCTACAATGGGCAGTACTTC.

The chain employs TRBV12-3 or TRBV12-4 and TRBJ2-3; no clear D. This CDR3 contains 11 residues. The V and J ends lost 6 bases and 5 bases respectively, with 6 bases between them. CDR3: CASRRGDTQYF. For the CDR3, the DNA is TGTGCCAGCAGGAGAGGAGATACGCAGTATTTT.

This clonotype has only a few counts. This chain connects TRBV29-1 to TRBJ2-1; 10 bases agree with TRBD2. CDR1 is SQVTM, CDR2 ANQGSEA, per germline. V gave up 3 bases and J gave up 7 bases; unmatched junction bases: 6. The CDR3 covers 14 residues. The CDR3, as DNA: TGCAGCGTTGATCAGCGGGAGGGCCCAAATGAGCAGTTCTTC. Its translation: CSVDQREGPNEQFF.

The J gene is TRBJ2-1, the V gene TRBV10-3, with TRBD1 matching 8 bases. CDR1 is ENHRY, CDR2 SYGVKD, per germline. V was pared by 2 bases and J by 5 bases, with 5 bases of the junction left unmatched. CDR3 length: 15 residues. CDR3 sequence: CAISEGGTGNNEQFF. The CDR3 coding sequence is TGTGCCATCAGTGAGGGAGGGACAGGTAACAATGAGCAGTTCTTC.

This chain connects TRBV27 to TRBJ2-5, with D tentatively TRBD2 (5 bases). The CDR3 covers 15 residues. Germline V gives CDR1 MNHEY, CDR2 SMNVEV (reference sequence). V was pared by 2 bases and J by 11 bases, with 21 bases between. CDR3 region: CASSLMVGSGVEQYF. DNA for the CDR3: TGTGCCAGCAGTTTAATGGTAGGAAGCGGTGTTGAGCAGTACTTC.

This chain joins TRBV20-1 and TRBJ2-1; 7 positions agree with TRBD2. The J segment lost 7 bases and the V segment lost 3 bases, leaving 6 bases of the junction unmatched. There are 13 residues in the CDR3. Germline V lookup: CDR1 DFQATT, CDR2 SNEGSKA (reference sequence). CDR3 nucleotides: TGCAGTGCTAGCGGGAGGATAATTAATGAGCAGTTCTTC. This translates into CSASGRIINEQFF.

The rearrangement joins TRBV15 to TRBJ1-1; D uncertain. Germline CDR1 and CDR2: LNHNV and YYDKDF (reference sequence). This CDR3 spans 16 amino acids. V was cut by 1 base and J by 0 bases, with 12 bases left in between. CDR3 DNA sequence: TGTGCCACCAGCAGAGGGAGGGTTGGGGTGAACACTGAAGCTTTCTTT. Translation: CATSRGRVGVNTEAFF.

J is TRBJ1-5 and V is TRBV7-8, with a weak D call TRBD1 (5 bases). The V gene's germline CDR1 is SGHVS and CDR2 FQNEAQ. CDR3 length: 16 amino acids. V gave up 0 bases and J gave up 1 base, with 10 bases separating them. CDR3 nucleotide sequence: TGTGCCAGCAGCTTAGCGCATGGGGGAAGCAATCAGCCCCAGCATTTT. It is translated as CASSLAHGGSNQPQHF.

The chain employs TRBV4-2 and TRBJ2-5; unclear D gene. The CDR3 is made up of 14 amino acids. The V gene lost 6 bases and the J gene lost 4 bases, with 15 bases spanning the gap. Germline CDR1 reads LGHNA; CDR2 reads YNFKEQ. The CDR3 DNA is TGTGCCAGCAGTCCAAAGGCCGCGACAGAGACCCAGTACTTC. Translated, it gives CASSPKAATETQYF.

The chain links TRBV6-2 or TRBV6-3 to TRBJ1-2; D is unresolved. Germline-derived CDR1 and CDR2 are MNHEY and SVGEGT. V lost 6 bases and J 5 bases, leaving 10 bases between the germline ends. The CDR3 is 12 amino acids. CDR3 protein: CASSTEEYGYTF. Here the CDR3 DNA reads TGTGCCAGCAGCACTGAGGAATATGGCTACACCTTC.

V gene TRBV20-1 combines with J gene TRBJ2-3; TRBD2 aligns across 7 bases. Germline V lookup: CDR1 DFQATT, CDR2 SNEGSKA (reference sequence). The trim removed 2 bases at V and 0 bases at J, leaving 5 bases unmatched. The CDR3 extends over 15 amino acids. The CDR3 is CSARSSGASTDTQYF. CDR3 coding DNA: TGCAGTGCTAGATCAAGCGGGGCTAGCACAGATACGCAGTATTTT.

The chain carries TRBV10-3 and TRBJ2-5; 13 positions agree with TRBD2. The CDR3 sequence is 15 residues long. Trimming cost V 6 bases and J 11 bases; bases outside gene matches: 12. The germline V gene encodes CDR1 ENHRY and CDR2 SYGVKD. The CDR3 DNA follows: TGTGCCATCAGCCAACTAGCGGGAGGGAACAATGAGCAGTACTTC. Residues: CAISQLAGGNNEQYF.

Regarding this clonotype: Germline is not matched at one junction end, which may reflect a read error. The CDR3 loop is CASRGGFGGNVLTF. CDR3 bases: TGTGCCAGCAGGGGGGGATTTGGGGGCAACGTCCTGACTTTC. The rearrangement links TRBV25-1 to TRBJ2-6; D might be TRBD2 (6 bases). CDR3 length equals 14 residues. Germline V gene data show CDR1 as MGHDK and CDR2 as SYGVNS.